A single sample is the source of the 14 T cell receptor beta chains below, sequenced in a study of cytomegalovirus exposure and HLA in healthy donors. The PCR had 60 Vbeta and 13 Jbeta primers. Sequenced by immunoSEQ multiplex PCR; TCRdb stores in-frame clones only, minus some. There are 180,000 or so clones in the sample, with approximately 0.8% held by the top ten. The material sequenced was PBMCs. The receptors were gathered from a woman in her late teens or twenties in good health and CMV-seropositive.

The chain links TRBV30 to TRBJ2-5; D is perhaps TRBD2 (6 bases). V was pared by 0 bases and J by 1 base, with 15 bases between. The germline V gene encodes CDR1 GTSNPN and CDR2 SVGIG (reference sequence). The CDR3 runs 16 residues. Here the CDR3 reads CAWSVGLAGTQETQYF. CDR3 nucleotides: TGTGCCTGGAGTGTAGGGTTGGCGGGGACCCAAGAGACCCAGTACTTC.

The chain recombines TRBV6-6 with TRBJ1-2; 7 bases align to TRBD1. Germline CDR1 reads MNHNY; CDR2 reads SVGAGI (reference sequence). This CDR3 contains 14 residues. Unmatched junction bases numbered 4, after V lost 2 bases and J lost 4 bases. The CDR3 bases are TGTGCCAGCAGTTACGACAGGGACTCCTATGGCTACACCTTC. Its translation: CASSYDRDSYGYTF.

The chain couples TRBV7-9 to TRBJ2-3; 10 bases line up with TRBD2. Germline V gene data show CDR1 as SEHNR and CDR2 as FQNEAQ (reference sequence). V was clipped by 7 bases and J by 5 bases; unmatched bases: 9. This CDR3 is built from 15 residues. CDR3 residues: CASNPGASGRDTQYF. The DNA of the CDR3 is TGTGCCAGCAACCCAGGGGCTAGCGGGAGAGATACGCAGTATTTT. Together with reference TRBV7-9 and TRBJ2-3, the CDR3 gives the full variable domain: DTGVSQNPRHKITKRGQNVTFRCDPISEHNRLYWYRQTLGQGPEFLTYFQNEAQLEKSRLLSDRFSAERPKGSFSTLEIQRTEQGDSAMYLCASNPGASGRDTQYFGPGTRLTVL.

CDR3 in amino acids: CASSATGAEQPQHF. DNA of the CDR3: TGTGCCAGCAGCGCTACAGGGGCAGAGCAGCCCCAGCATTTT. The chain employs TRBV7-8 and TRBJ1-5; the match to TRBD1 covers 7 bases. Germline values: CDR1 SGHVS, CDR2 FQNEAQ. V was pared by 5 bases and J by 7 bases, with 8 bases of the junction left unmatched. There are 14 residues in the CDR3.

The chain has TRBV14 and TRBJ2-3, with D perhaps matching TRBD2 (6 bases). Trimming left V 1 base short and J 5 bases short, with 10 bases between. The germline CDR1 and CDR2 sequences are SGHDN and FVKESK. This CDR3 contains 14 residues. This chain's CDR3 is CASSQGLVGDTQYF. CDR3 DNA: TGTGCCAGCAGCCAAGGACTAGTTGGAGATACGCAGTATTTT.

The chain is built from TRBV7-6 and TRBJ1-4; TRBD1 matches 11 bases. The CDR3 contains 16 residues. After removal of 5 bases from V and 7 bases from J, the junction contained 9 bases not matched to a gene. Germline CDR1 reads SGHVS; CDR2 reads FNYEAQ. As DNA, the CDR3 is TGTGCCAGCAGCCCCGGACAGGGGGCTATTGTTGAAAAACTGTTTTTT. This gives the protein CASSPGQGAIVEKLFF.

The V and J genes are TRBV19 and TRBJ2-7; TRBD2 matches 8 bases. Germline V lookup: CDR1 LNHDA, CDR2 SQIVND (reference sequence). V lost 5 bases, J lost 11 bases, and 11 bases stayed unmatched. The CDR3 is made up of 13 amino acids. The CDR3 DNA sequence: TGTGCCAGTAGTCCAACATATAGCGGGACGAAGTACTTC. This codes for CASSPTYSGTKYF.

The chain employs TRBV10-1 and TRBJ2-1; D is possibly TRBD2 (5 bases). This CDR3 spans 13 amino acids. Germline V gene sequence: CDR1 WNHNN, CDR2 SYGVQD (reference sequence). V was trimmed by 0 bases and J by 5 bases, leaving 5 bases between them. Here the CDR3 DNA reads TGCGCCAGCAGTGAGTCGAGGGACAATGAGCAGTTCTTC. Translating gives CASSESRDNEQFF.

CDR3 amino acids: CASSPTGTEAFF. DNA for the CDR3: TGTGCCAGCTCCCCCACAGGGACTGAAGCTTTCTTT. The rearrangement links TRBV18 to TRBJ1-1, with a weak D call TRBD1 (6 bases). The CDR3 is 12 residues long. V was trimmed by 6 bases and J by 5 bases, leaving 10 bases between them. In germline, CDR1 is KGHSH, CDR2 LQKENI.

The V and J genes are TRBV11-3 and TRBJ2-6; TRBD1 matches 9 bases. This CDR3 is 19 amino acids long. CDR1 is SGHNT, CDR2 YENEEA, per germline. Trimming removed 0 bases from V and 4 bases from J; junction bases left unmatched: 10. The CDR3 coding sequence is TGTGCCAGCAGCTTAGACTGGGACAGGGTCTCCGAGGGGGCCAACGTCCTGACTTTC. It is translated as CASSLDWDRVSEGANVLTF.

Written as DNA, the CDR3 is TGTGCCAGCAGTTTATCAACCAGGGGGGAATCACCCCTCCACTTT. Its translation: CASSLSTRGESPLHF. The V gene is TRBV27, the J gene TRBJ1-6, with 7 nucleotides matching TRBD1. CDR1 is MNHEY, CDR2 SMNVEV, per germline (reference sequence). V shed 0 bases, J shed 10 bases, and the junction held 6 bases outside the gene matches. The CDR3 contains 15 residues.

The chain is built from TRBV30 and TRBJ1-6; D not resolved. V was shortened by 0 bases and J by 13 bases, with 16 bases between the two germline ends. The length of the CDR3 is 14 residues. CDR1 is GTSNPN, CDR2 SVGIG, per germline (reference sequence). CDR3 nucleotides: TGTGCCTGGAGTGTACGTCCGGGTTTGTCGCCCCTCCACTTT. Residues: CAWSVRPGLSPLHF. The variable domain in full, with the rest retrieved from reference TRBV30 and TRBJ1-6, is SQTIHQWPATLVQPVGSPLSLECTVEGTSNPNLYWYRQAAGRGLQLLFYSVGIGQISSEVPQNLSASRPQDRQFILSSKKLLLSDSGFYLCAWSVRPGLSPLHFGNGTRLTVT.

The chain joins TRBV30 to TRBJ2-6; D is unresolved. Germline V gives CDR1 GTSNPN, CDR2 SVGIG (reference sequence). Trimming cost V 6 bases and J 4 bases, with 10 bases left between them. The CDR3 is 13 residues long. The CDR3 DNA sequence: TGTGCCTGCAGCGTTGCCGGGGCCAACGTCCTGACTTTC. Its translation is CACSVAGANVLTF.

The chain has TRBV30 and TRBJ2-7; 8 positions match TRBD1. The CDR3 length is 15 residues. Germline CDR1 GTSNPN, CDR2 SVGIG (reference sequence). The J segment lost 3 bases and the V segment lost 2 bases, leaving 9 bases of the junction unmatched. The CDR3 spells CAWSRIGGTGYEQYF. In nucleotides, the CDR3 is TGTGCCTGGAGTAGAATAGGAGGGACAGGCTACGAGCAGTACTTC.